A selection of T cell receptor beta chains follows, all from one sample in a study of HIV-infected patients and healthy controls. TCRdb ran MiXCR on the 5' RACE reads and lists one entry per CDR3 protein. The table has 15,000 to 20,000 distinct CDR3 sequences, approximately 9% seen once. Sequencing was performed on blood. Source of these receptors: an adult in good health. Each CDR3 is given with its conserved first and last residue. The D gene is left open where the match is weak. Clone size is not always given. Where it is, it says once, few, many or a class for expanded clones.

v_gene	len	d_gene	abundance	j_gene	CDR3aa	CDR3nt
TRBV20-1	14	TRBD1	many	TRBJ2-2	CSAWTGPGTGELFF	TGCAGTGCTTGGACAGGGCCGGGCACCGGGGAGCTGTTTTTT
TRBV3-1	15	NA	medium-sized	TRBJ2-1	CASSRGLNSYNEQFF	TGTGCCAGCAGCCGGGGACTGAACTCCTACAATGAGCAGTTCTTC
TRBV28	12	NA	NA	TRBJ2-7	CASSPISYEQYF	TGTGCCAGCAGTCCTATCTCCTACGAGCAGTACTTC
TRBV19	14	NA	NA	TRBJ2-5	CASSPGPGGETQYF	TGTGCCAGTAGCCCGGGGCCCGGAGGGGAGACCCAGTACTTC
TRBV7-2	16	NA	few	TRBJ2-1	CASSLVWAGDYNEQFF	TGTGCCAGCAGCTTAGTCTGGGCAGGGGACTACAATGAGCAGTTCTTC
TRBV25-1	16	TRBD1	many	TRBJ2-5	CASSEYTWDSRETQYF	TGTGCCAGCAGTGAATATACGTGGGACAGCAGAGAGACCCAGTACTTC
TRBV27	15	NA	many	TRBJ2-2	CASSWDAGGTGELFF	TGTGCCAGCAGTTGGGACGCCGGCGGCACCGGGGAGCTGTTTTTT
TRBV7-9	16	NA	NA	TRBJ1-4	CASRSGGTGTNEKLFF	TGTGCCAGCAGATCTGGGGGAACCGGCACTAATGAAAAACTGTTTTTT
TRBV29-1	12	TRBD2	medium-sized	TRBJ2-5	CSVGGYQETQYF	TGCAGCGTCGGGGGGTACCAAGAGACCCAGTACTTC
TRBV29-1	15	TRBD1	many	TRBJ2-7	CSAPIPGTGAYEQYF	TGCAGCGCCCCCATCCCCGGGACAGGGGCCTACGAGCAGTACTTC
TRBV3-1	15	TRBD2	many	TRBJ2-2	CASSRPTSGTGELFF	TGTGCCAGCAGCCGACCCACTAGCGGGACCGGGGAGCTGTTTTTT
TRBV20-1	14	NA	few	TRBJ2-5	CSAPRGDRRETQYF	TGCAGTGCGCCGAGGGGGGACCGTAGGGAGACCCAGTACTTC
TRBV18	15	NA	NA	TRBJ2-4	CASSPPLAAKNIQYF	TGTGCCAGCTCACCACCCCTGGCGGCCAAAAACATTCAGTACTTC
TRBV20-1	13	NA	many	TRBJ1-2	CSAVPTVGYGYTF	TGCAGTGCTGTCCCGACAGTCGGATATGGCTACACCTTC
TRBV12-3/TRBV12-4	18	TRBD1	many	TRBJ2-6	CASSLNRGPGSGANVLTF	TGTGCCAGCAGTTTAAACAGGGGGCCCGGCTCTGGGGCCAACGTCCTGACTTTC
TRBV30	14	NA	many	TRBJ1-2	CAWSQAIGFYGYTF	TGTGCCTGGAGCCAGGCCATTGGGTTCTATGGCTACACCTTC
TRBV4-1	16	NA	NA	TRBJ2-3	CASSQVGGTSTDTQYF	TGCGCCAGCAGCCAAGTAGGAGGGACTAGCACAGATACGCAGTATTTT
TRBV14	12	NA	many	TRBJ2-5	CASSRWGETQYF	TGTGCCAGCAGCCGGTGGGGAGAGACCCAGTACTTC
TRBV20-1	11	NA	NA	TRBJ2-1	CSASGSNEQFF	TGCAGTGCTAGCGGGAGTAATGAGCAGTTCTTC
TRBV15	13	NA	few	TRBJ1-2	CATSREGIGGYTF	TGTGCCACCAGCAGAGAGGGGATAGGCGGCTACACCTTC
TRBV29-1	10	TRBD2	many	TRBJ2-7	CSGLAGEQYF	TGCAGCGGTTTAGCGGGTGAGCAGTACTTC
TRBV12-3/TRBV12-4	13	NA	many	TRBJ1-2	CASSPEVRVGYTF	TGTGCCAGCAGCCCTGAGGTCCGAGTCGGCTACACCTTC
TRBV29-1	12	NA	many	TRBJ1-1	CSAAAQDTEAFF	TGCAGCGCCGCCGCCCAGGACACTGAAGCTTTCTTT
TRBV12-5	12	NA	many	TRBJ2-1	CASGFGVNEQFF	TGTGCTAGTGGTTTCGGGGTCAATGAGCAGTTCTTC
TRBV7-2	13	NA	medium-sized	TRBJ2-3	CASSSYRADTQYF	TGTGCCAGCAGCTCCTACAGGGCAGATACGCAGTATTTT
TRBV29-1	13	NA	NA	TRBJ2-7	CSATAGSSYEQYF	TGCAGCGCGACTGCGGGTAGCTCCTACGAGCAGTACTTC
TRBV10-2	12	NA	medium-sized	TRBJ1-2	CASREGNYGYTF	TGCGCCAGCAGAGAGGGTAACTATGGCTACACCTTC
TRBV19	18	TRBD1	medium-sized	TRBJ1-1	CASSRGTGGNIGGTEAFF	TGTGCCAGTAGTAGGGGGACAGGGGGCAATATCGGAGGCACTGAAGCTTTCTTT
TRBV11-2	15	NA	many	TRBJ2-5	CASSLGGRAQETQYF	TGTGCCAGCAGCTTAGGCGGCAGGGCCCAAGAGACCCAGTACTTC
TRBV6-1	11	NA	NA	TRBJ2-3	CATLRADTQYF	TGTGCCACCCTCCGGGCGGATACGCAGTATTTT
TRBV7-2	12	NA	few	TRBJ2-2	CASRAWTGELFF	TGTGCCAGCCGTGCGTGGACCGGGGAGCTGTTTTTT
TRBV12-3/TRBV12-4	15	NA	medium-sized	TRBJ2-1	CASSLGGARHHSQFF	TGTGCCAGCAGTTTAGGTGGGGCCCGGCACCACTCTCAGTTCTTC
TRBV5-1	16	TRBD1	few	TRBJ2-5	CASSLGPARGRETQYF	TGCGCCAGCAGCTTGGGTCCGGCCAGGGGGCGAGAGACCCAGTACTTC
TRBV6-2/TRBV6-3	16	TRBD2	medium-sized	TRBJ2-1	CASSYGLVAGALEQFF	TGTGCCAGCAGTTACGGGTTGGTAGCGGGAGCGCTTGAGCAGTTCTTC
TRBV3-1	11	NA	many	TRBJ2-1	CASSQIGEQFF	TGTGCCAGCAGCCAAATTGGTGAGCAGTTCTTC
TRBV6-6	19	TRBD1	many	TRBJ2-2	CASSFAGQGPTSNTGELFF	TGTGCCAGCAGTTTTGCGGGACAGGGGCCAACCTCGAACACCGGGGAGCTGTTTTTT
TRBV20-1	12	NA	NA	TRBJ2-5	CSAPTWDETQYF	TGCAGTGCCCCGACGTGGGATGAGACCCAGTACTTC
TRBV19	14	NA	many	TRBJ2-6	CAGDLKMGANVLTF	TGTGCCGGGGACCTGAAAATGGGGGCCAACGTCCTGACTTTC
TRBV5-1	19	TRBD2	many	TRBJ2-3	CASSYDLFTSGTKSDTQYF	TGCGCCAGCAGCTACGACCTATTTACTAGCGGGACTAAGTCGGATACGCAGTATTTT
TRBV19	16	TRBD2	many	TRBJ2-5	CASSAGLAGVAETQYF	TGTGCCAGTAGCGCGGGACTAGCGGGAGTAGCTGAGACCCAGTACTTC
TRBV27	11	NA	many	TRBJ2-3	CASSLGDTQYF	TGTGCCAGCAGCTTGGGGGATACGCAGTATTTT
TRBV29-1	15	NA	many	TRBJ1-1	CSARDLSVLNTEAFF	TGCAGCGCTAGGGACCTCTCCGTTCTGAACACTGAAGCTTTCTTT
TRBV7-9	16	NA	many	TRBJ1-1	CASSLWELGVSTEAFF	TGTGCCAGCAGCTTATGGGAACTAGGGGTGAGCACTGAAGCTTTCTTT
TRBV6-6	14	NA	many	TRBJ1-5	CASKPGHSNQPQHF	TGTGCCAGCAAACCGGGACACAGCAATCAGCCCCAGCATTTT
TRBV20-1	14	TRBD2	many	TRBJ2-1	CSAAGGVSYNEQFF	TGCAGTGCCGCCGGGGGGGTTTCCTACAATGAGCAGTTCTTC
TRBV4-2	16	TRBD1	NA	TRBJ2-5	CASSPPWTGLGETQYF	TGTGCCAGCAGCCCCCCATGGACAGGGCTTGGGGAGACCCAGTACTTC
TRBV19	15	NA	NA	TRBJ1-5	CASSAPRGGNQPQHF	TGTGCCAGTAGTGCCCCTCGAGGGGGCAATCAGCCCCAGCATTTT
TRBV6-1	14	NA	NA	TRBJ2-3	CASSETGSTDTQYF	TGTGCCAGCAGTGAAACGGGGAGCACAGATACGCAGTATTTT
TRBV5-1	15	TRBD2	many	TRBJ2-5	CASSLASAGEETQYF	TGCGCCAGCAGCTTGGCCTCCGCGGGAGAAGAGACCCAGTACTTC
TRBV6-1	13	TRBD1	many	TRBJ2-7	CASRGTGFHEQYF	TGTGCCAGCAGGGGGACAGGATTCCACGAGCAGTACTTC
TRBV7-2	12	NA	many	TRBJ2-1	CASSTSTRSSFF	TGTGCCAGCAGCACATCGACTAGGTCTTCGTTCTTC
TRBV29-1	15	TRBD2	once	TRBJ2-5	CSVRGGAGAGETQYF	TGCAGCGTTCGAGGCGGTGCGGGAGCCGGGGAGACCCAGTACTTC
TRBV15	17	NA	NA	TRBJ2-3	CATSRVNQVRWGDTQYF	TGTGCCACCAGCAGAGTCAACCAGGTTCGATGGGGGGATACGCAGTATTTT
TRBV29-1	15	TRBD2	many	TRBJ2-3	CSVESLAGAWDTQYF	TGCAGCGTTGAGTCCCTCGCGGGAGCCTGGGATACGCAGTATTTT
TRBV29-1	14	TRBD2	many	TRBJ2-1	CSVEDRTSGNEQFF	TGCAGCGTTGAAGATCGAACTAGCGGGAATGAGCAGTTCTTC